The next 26 T cell receptor beta chains were all read from a single sample in a study of shared clonotypes between healthy human individuals. TCRdb's table, derived via immunoSEQ multiplex PCR, lists solely in-frame clones and lacks some. The top ten clones hold about 1.2% of a sample with over a million clones, approximately 96% of them seen once. Sequencing was carried out using naive CD4+ T cells sorted from blood. The subset denotes: CD45RA+ positively selected. Every receptor here comes from a man aged 25 to 40 in good health.

V is TRBV28 and J is TRBJ2-1; 12 bases agree with TRBD2. CDR3 length: 14 amino acids. V lost 7 bases and J lost 5; bases outside the gene matches: 3. Germline loops: CDR1 MDHEN, CDR2 SYDVKM. CDR3 sequence (DNA): TGTGCCAGCATTACTAGCGGGAGGCACAATGAGCAGTTCTTC. Amino acid sequence: CASITSGRHNEQFF.

The V call is TRBV9, the J call TRBJ2-3; 9 bases align to TRBD2. This CDR3 has 16 amino acids. With 6 bases clipped from V and 0 bases from J, the junction kept 8 bases outside the gene matches. Germline V CDR1 and CDR2: SGDLS, YYNGEE. This chain's CDR3 is CASIPGLAASTDTQYF. The CDR3 region has the DNA TGTGCCAGCATCCCGGGACTAGCAGCCAGCACAGATACGCAGTATTTT.

Of note for this clone: The same CDR3 is also encoded by other DNA sequences in this sample. V and J are TRBV5-1 and TRBJ2-3; the D gene is possibly TRBD1 (5 bases). The CDR3 sequence is 15 residues long. Germline-derived CDR1 and CDR2 are SGHRS and YFSETQ. Between the trimmed V and J ends, which lost 0 bases and 2 bases, there was a span of 10 bases. The CDR3 nucleotides are TGCGCCAGCAGCTTGGTGGCAGGGTCCACAGATACGCAGTATTTT. It encodes CASSLVAGSTDTQYF.

This chain uses TRBV18 with TRBJ2-7, with TRBD1 matching over 10 bases. The CDR3 totals 15 residues. V trimming: 3 bases; J trimming: 6 bases; junction bases outside the gene matches: 8. Germline CDR1 is KGHSH and CDR2 is LQKENI. CDR3 nucleotide sequence: TGTGCCAGCTCACCCCCGGGACAGGGGAGTGGCGAGCAGTACTTC. This gives the protein CASSPPGQGSGEQYF.

This clone appeared a single time. The rearrangement uses TRBV19 and TRBJ1-2; D may be TRBD1 (6 bases). Trimming left V 6 bases short and J 7 bases short, with 21 bases between. Germline V CDR1 and CDR2: LNHDA, SQIVND (reference sequence). The CDR3 runs to 15 residues. The DNA of the CDR3 is TGTGCCAGTAGAGACTCATATACAGGGTTCTCTGGCTACACCTTC. Residues: CASRDSYTGFSGYTF.

The J gene is TRBJ2-1, the V gene TRBV7-8, with D perhaps matching TRBD2 (6 bases). The V gene's germline CDR1 is SGHVS and CDR2 FQNEAQ. The CDR3 spans 14 residues. V dropped 5 bases and J dropped 3 bases, with 11 bases sitting between them. In DNA, the CDR3 is TGTGCCAGCAGCCGCCGGGACTTCTACAATGAGCAGTTCTTC. As protein: CASSRRDFYNEQFF.

CDR3 amino acids: CASNPTGGAYEQYF. CDR3 in DNA: TGTGCCAGCAACCCGACAGGGGGCGCGTACGAGCAGTACTTC. This rearrangement joins TRBV6-1 to TRBJ2-7, with TRBD1 matching 10 bases. The germline V gene encodes CDR1 MNHNS and CDR2 SASEGT. V was pared by 7 bases and J by 4 bases, with 7 bases of the junction left unmatched. The CDR3 is 14 amino acids.

The chain recombines TRBV30 with TRBJ1-1; TRBD1 aligns across 8 bases. V was pared by 5 bases and J by 0 bases, with 2 bases of the junction left unmatched. The CDR3 is 13 amino acids. The germline CDR1 and CDR2 sequences are GTSNPN and SVGIG (reference sequence). The CDR3 region is CAWDRGMNTEAFF. In DNA form, the CDR3 reads TGTGCCTGGGACAGGGGAATGAACACTGAAGCTTTCTTT.

This chain connects TRBV4-3 to TRBJ2-7; 8 positions match TRBD2. This CDR3 is built from 16 residues. Germline lookup yields CDR1 LGHNA and CDR2 YSLEER. The V and J ends lost 1 base and 3 bases, in that order; junction bases with no gene match: 8. The CDR3 nucleotides read TGCGCCAGCAGCCAAGGAAAACAGCGGGAGCGCTACGAGCAGTACTTC. Amino acid sequence: CASSQGKQRERYEQYF.

The CDR3, as DNA: TGTGCCAGCAGTTTATCCCGGCAGGACAGGGCTTACGAGCAGTACTTC. This gives the protein CASSLSRQDRAYEQYF. This chain joins TRBV27 and TRBJ2-7; TRBD1 aligns across 8 bases. Germline CDR1 MNHEY, CDR2 SMNVEV (reference sequence). CDR3 size: 16 residues. J lost 4 bases, V lost 0 bases, and 8 bases had no gene match.

V and J are TRBV19 and TRBJ1-5, with a tentative D call TRBD1 (5 bases). The CDR3 spans 15 residues. Germline V CDR1 and CDR2: LNHDA, SQIVND (reference sequence). V was shortened by 6 bases and J by 4 bases, with 16 bases between the two germline ends. This CDR3 reads CASRMTPGVNQPQHF. CDR3 nucleotides: TGTGCCAGTAGAATGACTCCGGGGGTAAATCAGCCCCAGCATTTT. The whole variable domain, filled in from reference TRBV19 and TRBJ1-5, reads DGGITQSPKYLFRKEGQNVTLSCEQNLNHDAMYWYRQDPGQGLRLIYYSQIVNDFQKGDIAEGYSVSREKKESFPLTVTSAQKNPTAFYLCASRMTPGVNQPQHFGDGTRLSIL.

This rearrangement joins TRBV28 to TRBJ1-1; 7 nucleotides agree with TRBD1. The length of the CDR3 is 15 residues. After removal of 5 bases from V and 0 bases from J, the junction contained 6 bases not matched to a gene. Looked up from germline, CDR1 is MDHEN and CDR2 is SYDVKM. CDR3 loop: CASSPLTGLNTEAFF. CDR3 in DNA: TGTGCCAGCAGTCCTTTGACAGGGCTGAACACTGAAGCTTTCTTT.

V is TRBV10-3 and J is TRBJ2-2; D is ambiguous. V shed 4 bases and J shed 3 bases, with 12 bases lying between them. The CDR3 contains 15 residues. Germline CDR1 and CDR2: ENHRY and SYGVKD. The CDR3 bases are TGTGCCATCAGTGTTCGGGCCGCCGACACCGGGGAGCTGTTTTTT. Translated, it gives CAISVRAADTGELFF.

This clone was counted once. This chain uses TRBV4-3 with TRBJ2-7; TRBD1 is a possible D gene (6 bases). The CDR3 sequence is 15 residues long. V was clipped by 0 bases and J by 5 bases, with 14 bases between them. From germline, CDR1 is LGHNA and CDR2 YSLEER. The CDR3 protein is CASSQDRGWPDEQYF. The DNA for the CDR3 is TGCGCCAGCAGCCAAGACAGGGGATGGCCTGACGAGCAGTACTTC.

This chain links TRBV27 with TRBJ2-5, with 7 bases that match TRBD1. CDR3 length: 12 residues. From germline, CDR1 is MNHEY and CDR2 SMNVEV (reference sequence). V trimming: 6 bases; J trimming: 5 bases; junction bases outside the gene matches: 3. The CDR3 protein is CASRDRTETQYF. The CDR3 DNA follows: TGTGCCAGCAGGGACAGGACCGAGACCCAGTACTTC.

This clone was seen only once. The chain recombines TRBV29-1 with TRBJ2-5, with 7 bases fitting TRBD1. The ends lost 6 bases at V and 2 bases at J; junction bases unmatched: 12. The CDR3 totals 15 residues. Germline values: CDR1 SQVTM, CDR2 ANQGSEA. For the CDR3, the DNA is TGCAGCGTGACAGGGATCTCCGGGTGGCAAGAGACCCAGTACTTC. This encodes CSVTGISGWQETQYF.

J is TRBJ2-1 and V is TRBV28; 7 bases line up with TRBD2. CDR3 size: 12 residues. Germline trimming cut 3 bases from V and 12 bases from J; bases unmatched to any gene: 5. In germline, CDR1 is MDHEN, CDR2 SYDVKM. CDR3 sequence (DNA): TGTGCCAGCAGTTTGCGACTAGCAGGGCAGTTCTTC. Translation gives CASSLRLAGQFF.

The chain has TRBV6-1 and TRBJ1-4, with 8 bases that match TRBD1. The germline CDR1 and CDR2 sequences are MNHNS and SASEGT. J lost 2 bases, V lost 9 bases, and 2 bases had no gene match. The CDR3 runs to 13 residues. Written as DNA, the CDR3 is TGTGCCAGTAACAGGGGGACTAATGAAAAACTGTTTTTT. Amino acid sequence: CASNRGTNEKLFF.

The chain links TRBV5-6 to TRBJ2-1; D unclear. Trimming removed 4 bases at V and 6 bases at J, with 14 bases between. Per the germline V gene, CDR1 is SGHDT and CDR2 is YYEEEE. The CDR3 runs 14 residues. The CDR3, as DNA: TGTGCCAGCAGCCGGGCCAGTCTAGGCAATGAGCAGTTCTTC. Translated: CASSRASLGNEQFF.

This rearrangement joins TRBV6-5 to TRBJ1-5, with D tentatively TRBD1 (6 bases). Germline CDR1 reads MNHEY; CDR2 reads SVGAGI. The V and J ends lost 6 bases and 7 bases respectively, with 13 bases between them. This CDR3 spans 13 amino acids. DNA for the CDR3: TGTGCCAGCAGACCCGCAGACAGGCAGCCCCAGCATTTT. Amino acids: CASRPADRQPQHF.

The CDR3 spells CATSSLRDRHIGNTIYF. The CDR3 DNA reads as TGTGCCACCAGCAGCCTCCGGGACCGACATATTGGAAACACCATATATTTT. The chain recombines TRBV15 with TRBJ1-3, with a weak D call TRBD1 (5 bases). V was cut by 3 bases and J by 3 bases, with 18 bases left in between. The CDR3 is made up of 17 amino acids. Germline CDR1 is LNHNV and CDR2 is YYDKDF (reference sequence).

The gene calls are TRBV2 and TRBJ2-7; 9 bases map to TRBD1. Germline loops: CDR1 SNHLY, CDR2 FYNNEI. V lost 10 bases, J lost 5 bases, and 9 bases stayed unmatched. The CDR3 loop spans 13 amino acids. CDR3 nucleotides: TGTGCCAACCGGGACAGGGCCCTCGACGAGCAGTACTTC. It specifies CANRDRALDEQYF.

The chain is built from TRBV5-6 and TRBJ1-2, with D tentatively TRBD1 (5 bases). V was trimmed by 3 bases and J by 3 bases, leaving 15 bases between them. The CDR3 runs 15 residues. The germline CDR1 and CDR2 sequences are SGHDT and YYEEEE. The CDR3 loop reads CASSSGFRGDYGYTF. The CDR3 DNA follows: TGTGCCAGCAGCTCGGGGTTCCGGGGCGACTATGGCTACACCTTC. The full variable domain, in which reference TRBV5-6 and TRBJ1-2 provide the parts outside the CDR3, is DAGVTQSPTHLIKTRGQQVTLRCSPKSGHDTVSWYQQALGQGPQFIFQYYEEEERQRGNFPDRFSGHQFPNYSSELNVNALLLGDSALYLCASSSGFRGDYGYTFGSGTRLTVV.

The chain links TRBV28 to TRBJ1-5; tentative D call: TRBD1 (5 bases). The germline gives CDR1 MDHEN, CDR2 SYDVKM. The CDR3 extends over 13 amino acids. Trimming took 8 bases from V and 4 from J, leaving 12 bases between them. The DNA of the CDR3 is TGTGCCAGCGCAACTAGGGGAAATCAGCCCCAGCATTTT. This translates into CASATRGNQPQHF.

The chain uses TRBV4-1 and TRBJ1-2; 7 bases are shared with TRBD1. The CDR3 is 13 amino acids. Germline CDR1 and CDR2: MGHRA and YSYEKL. After removal of 5 bases from V and 2 bases from J, the junction contained 2 bases not matched to a gene. Here the CDR3 DNA reads TGCGCCAGCAGCACGGACAGGAACTATGGCTACACCTTC. Protein: CASSTDRNYGYTF.

The chain carries TRBV9 and TRBJ2-1; tentative D call: TRBD2 (6 bases). This CDR3 contains 15 residues. The V end was cut by 3 bases, the J end by 10 bases, with 20 bases between. The germline gives CDR1 SGDLS, CDR2 YYNGEE. The CDR3 bases are TGTGCCAGCAGCGCACGGGACTTTTCGAGCCAGGAGCAGTTCTTC. Translating it yields CASSARDFSSQEQFF.